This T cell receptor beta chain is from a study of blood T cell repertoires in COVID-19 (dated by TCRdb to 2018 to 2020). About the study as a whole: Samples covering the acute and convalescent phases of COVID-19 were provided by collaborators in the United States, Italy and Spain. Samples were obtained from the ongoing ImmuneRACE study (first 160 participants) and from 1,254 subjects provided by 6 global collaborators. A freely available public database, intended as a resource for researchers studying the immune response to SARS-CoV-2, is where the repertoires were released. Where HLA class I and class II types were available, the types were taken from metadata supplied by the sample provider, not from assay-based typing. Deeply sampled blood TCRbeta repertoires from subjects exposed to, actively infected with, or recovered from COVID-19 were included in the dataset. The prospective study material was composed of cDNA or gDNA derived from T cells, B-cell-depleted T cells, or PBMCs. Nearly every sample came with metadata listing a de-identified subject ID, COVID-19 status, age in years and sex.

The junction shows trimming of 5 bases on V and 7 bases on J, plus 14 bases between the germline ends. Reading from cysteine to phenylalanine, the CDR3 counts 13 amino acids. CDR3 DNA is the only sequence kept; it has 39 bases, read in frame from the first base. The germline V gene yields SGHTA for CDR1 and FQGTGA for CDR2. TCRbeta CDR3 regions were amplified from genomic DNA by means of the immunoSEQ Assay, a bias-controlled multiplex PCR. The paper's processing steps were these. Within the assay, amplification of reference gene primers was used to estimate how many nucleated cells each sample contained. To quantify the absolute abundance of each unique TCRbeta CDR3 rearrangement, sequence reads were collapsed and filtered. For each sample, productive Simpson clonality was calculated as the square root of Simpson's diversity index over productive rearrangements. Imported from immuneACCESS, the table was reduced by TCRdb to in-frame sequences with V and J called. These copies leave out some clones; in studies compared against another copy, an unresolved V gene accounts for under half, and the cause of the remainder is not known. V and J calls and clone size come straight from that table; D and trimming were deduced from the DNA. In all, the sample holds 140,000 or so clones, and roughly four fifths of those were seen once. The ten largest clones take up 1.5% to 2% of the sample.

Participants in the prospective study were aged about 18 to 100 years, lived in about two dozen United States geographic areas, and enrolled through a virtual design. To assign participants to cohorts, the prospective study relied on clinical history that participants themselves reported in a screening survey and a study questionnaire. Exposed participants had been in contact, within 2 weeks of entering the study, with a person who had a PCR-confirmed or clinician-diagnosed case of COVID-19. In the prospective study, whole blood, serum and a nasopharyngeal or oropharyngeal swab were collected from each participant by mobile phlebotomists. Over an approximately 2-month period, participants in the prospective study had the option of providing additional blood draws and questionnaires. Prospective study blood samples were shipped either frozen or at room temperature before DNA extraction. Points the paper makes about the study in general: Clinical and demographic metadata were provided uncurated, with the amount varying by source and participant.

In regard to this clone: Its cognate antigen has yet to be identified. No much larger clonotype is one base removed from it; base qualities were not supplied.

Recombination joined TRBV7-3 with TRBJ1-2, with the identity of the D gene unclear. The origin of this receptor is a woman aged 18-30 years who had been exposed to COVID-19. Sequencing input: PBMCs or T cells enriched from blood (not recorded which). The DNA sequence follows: TGTGCCAGCAGCCCGAATCCCGGAGGTGGCTACACCTTC. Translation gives CASSPNPGGGYTF.